This TCR beta chain was captured by sequencing in a study of blood T cell repertoires in COVID-19. Background on the study: PBMCs, B-cell-depleted T cells, or T cells were the source of the cDNA or gDNA that made up the material.

Methods used by the authors: Nucleated cell counts were estimated from reference gene primer amplification. The data were produced by immunoSEQ multiplex PCR, yet TCRdb's version contains in-frame clones alone and is incomplete. That table supplies the V and J calls and clone size; D and trimming were determined from the DNA. The sample lists about 380,000 clones; 70% to 90% were seen once. Cohort assignment relied on participant-reported clinical history. Recovery meant two consecutive negative NP/OP PCR tests, professional clearance, or resolved symptoms. CDR1 is LGHDT, CDR2 YNNKEL, per germline (reference sequence). CDR3 length equals 16 residues. Trimming shortened V by 0 bases and J by 1 base, and 7 bases separated the two germline ends.

This sequence joins TRBV3-1 (or the pseudogene TRBV3-2) and TRBJ2-6; D remains unclear. Material for sequencing was PBMCs or T cells enriched from blood (not recorded which). This clonotype was sampled from a woman aged 18-30 years who had recovered from COVID-19. The CDR3 region is CASSQELTSGANVLTF. CDR3 sequence (DNA): TGTGCCAGCAGCCAAGAATTGACATCTGGGGCCAACGTCCTGACTTTC.